Below, 19 T cell receptor beta chains from the same sample are listed, as sequenced in a study of tissue T cells after allogeneic stem cell transplantation. Assay used: immunoSEQ multiplex PCR; TCRdb lists only in-frame clones, some missing. The data hold about 9,000 clones, with around a third observed a single time. The sample's time point: mouse harvest day 14 after allogeneic transplant. The graft held 10^6 splenic CD5+ T cells and 10^7 T-cell-depleted bone marrow cells. Material for sequencing was skin. The receptors stem from a female BALB/c mouse given C57BL/6 T cells with graft-versus-host disease after an allogeneic hematopoietic cell transplant.

This clone was detected once. Gene names and germline match the mouse. From the germline J gene comes the end of the CDR3, since the read stops 1 residue before it. V and J are TRBV23 and TRBJ1-6; the table's D call TRBD1 went unverified against the DNA. TRBJ1-6 is noted as an ORF with a role that remains uncertain. The CDR3 is 15 amino acids. Germline CDR1 reads KGHTA; CDR2 reads FQNQQP. Partial CDR3 DNA: TGCTCCAGCAGCCCTGACATTTCCTATAATTCGCCCCTCTAC. Protein product: CSSSPDISYNSPLY. The CDR3 as a whole reads CSSSPDISYNSPLYF.

Remarks on this clone: Gene names and germline match the mouse. The observed sequence ends 1 residue before the CDR3 terminus, with the missing tail filled in from the germline J gene. The J gene is TRBJ2-1, the V gene TRBV26, with D perhaps TRBD2 (6 bases). Germline values: CDR1 KGHPV, CDR2 FQNQEV (reference sequence). This CDR3 is built from 13 residues. V dropped 2 bases and J dropped 6 bases, with 8 bases sitting between them. CDR3 bases read: TGTGCCAGCAGTCTGACGGGGGGTGCTGAGCAGTTC. Translated, it gives CASSLTGGAEQF. The entire CDR3 protein is CASSLTGGAEQFF.

About this clone itself: The gene symbols are mouse symbols. Read sequence stops 1 residue before the CDR3 end, and the germline J gene provides the missing end. This chain connects TRBV26 to TRBJ2-2; maybe TRBD1 (6 bases). Trimming cost V 2 bases and J 5 bases, with 6 bases left between them. The CDR3 has 13 residues. Germline values: CDR1 KGHPV, CDR2 FQNQEV (reference sequence). The CDR3: CASSLRGTGQLYF. The sequenced part of the CDR3 DNA is TGTGCCAGCAGTCTGAGGGGGACCGGGCAGCTCTAC. The whole variable domain, remainder taken from reference TRBV26 and TRBJ2-2, is NSKVIQTPRYLVKGQGQKAKMRCIPEKGHPVVFWYQQNKNNEFKFLINFQNQEVLQQIDMTEKRFSAECPSNSPCSLEIQSSEAGDSALYLCASSLRGTGQLYFGEGSKLTVL.

This clone qualifies as medium-sized. Mouse names are used for the genes. The CDR3 goes on 1 residue after the read ends, and that part is filled in from the germline J gene. This chain connects TRBV26 to TRBJ2-7; D not certain. This CDR3 is 13 amino acids long. Germline V lookup: CDR1 KGHPV, CDR2 FQNQEV (reference sequence). The V gene lost 4 bases and the J gene lost 0 bases, with 7 bases spanning the gap. The sequenced part of the CDR3 DNA is TGTGCCAGCAGTCGGGGTAGCTCCTATGAACAGTAC. It translates to CASSRGSSYEQY. The whole CDR3 is CASSRGSSYEQYF.

Remarks on this clone: A clone one base away is much larger, so this may be a read error. Gene labels here are mouse ones. Distinct nucleotide sequences in the sample also encode this CDR3. The chain's CDR3 is CASSLKGYEQYF. The CDR3 bases that were read are TGTGCCAGCAGTCTGAAGGGTTATGAACAGTAC. The chain recombines TRBV26 with TRBJ2-7; D is ambiguous. The read stops 1 residue short of the end of the CDR3; the missing end is completed from the germline J gene. The CDR3 loop spans 12 amino acids. Germline CDR1 is KGHPV and CDR2 is FQNQEV (reference sequence). Trimming removed 2 bases from V and 4 bases from J, with 6 bases in between.

Regarding this clone: Gene names are mouse gene names. The CDR3 end falls 1 residue outside the read, so it is completed with the germline J gene. The chain has TRBV12-1 and TRBJ2-3; 14 bases match TRBD2. Germline CDR1 is SGHSN and CDR2 is HYEKVE. CDR3 length: 17 amino acids. V trimming: 2 bases; J trimming: 3 bases; junction bases outside the gene matches: 6. CDR3 DNA (partial): TGTGCCAGCTCTCCGGGACTGGGGGGGCGAGGAGCAGAAACGCTGTAT. Translation gives CASSPGLGGRGAETLY. The whole CDR3 protein reads CASSPGLGGRGAETLYF.

This clone was counted a few times. Genes and germline are mouse. The observed sequence ends 1 residue before the CDR3 terminus, with the missing tail filled in from the germline J gene. This chain joins TRBV12-2 and TRBJ2-5; no firm D call. CDR3 size: 14 residues. Per the germline V gene, CDR1 is SGHLS and CDR2 is HYDKME. The germline V and J ends were trimmed by 0 bases and 0 bases, with 6 bases remaining between them. The CDR3 is CASSLDLNQDTQYF. CDR3 DNA, as far as it was read: TGTGCCAGCTCTCTCGATCTTAACCAAGACACCCAGTAC.

By share of the sample, this clone is large. Gene names and germline refer to mouse. The CDR3 DNA, read in part, is TGTGCCAGCAGTGACAACTCCTATGAACAGTAC. This gives the protein CASSDNSYEQY. The whole CDR3 is CASSDNSYEQYF. The V gene is TRBV13-1, the J gene TRBJ2-7; unclear D gene. Read coverage stops 1 residue before the CDR3 terminus; the germline J gene supplies the remainder. Germline V gives CDR1 NSHNY, CDR2 SYGAGN. The CDR3 is made up of 12 amino acids. Trimming cost V 2 bases and J 0 bases, with 3 bases left between them.

This clone counts as medium-sized. The gene names given are mouse names. The DNA ends 1 residue before the CDR3 does, and the rest of the CDR3 is filled in from the germline J gene. The chain couples TRBV23 to TRBJ1-2. Germline-derived CDR1 and CDR2 are KGHTA and FQNQQP. The CDR3 has 15 amino acids. This chain's CDR3 is CSSSQSKGGNSDYTF. The part of the CDR3 DNA that was read is TGCTCCAGCAGTCAATCGAAGGGAGGAAACTCCGACTACACC. The full variable domain, with the rest looked up from reference TRBV23 and TRBJ1-2, is DAAVTQKPRYLIKMKGQEAEMKCIPEKGHTAVFWYQQKQSKELKFLIYFQNQQPLDQIDMVKERFSAVCPSSSLCSLGIRTCEAEDSALYLCSSSQSKGGNSDYTFGSGTRLLVI.

By frequency in the sample, this clone is medium-sized. Gene names denote mouse genes. The CDR3 goes on 1 residue after the read ends, and that part is filled in from the germline J gene. The rearrangement links TRBV23 to TRBJ2-7; whether TRBD2, the table's D call, matches the DNA was not checked. The CDR3 contains 13 residues. Germline CDR1 and CDR2: KGHTA and FQNQQP. The CDR3 bases that were read are TGCTCCAGCAGTGGGGGGGCCTCCTATGAACAGTAC. Translation gives CSSSGGASYEQY. The full CDR3 protein is CSSSGGASYEQYF.

This clone has only a few counts. Genes and germline come from the mouse. The CDR3 is cut off 1 residue early in the read; its end comes from the germline J gene. The chain carries TRBV5 and TRBJ2-5, with 9 bases lining up with TRBD1. Germline CDR1 reads LGHNA; CDR2 reads YNLKQL (reference sequence). This CDR3 comprises 15 residues. V was pared by 2 bases and J by 1 base, with 1 base of the junction left unmatched. The sequenced part of the CDR3 DNA is TGTGCCAGCAGCCAAAGACAGGGGGACCAAGACACCCAGTAC. Translating it yields CASSQRQGDQDTQY. In full, the CDR3 reads CASSQRQGDQDTQYF.

This clone has a single count. Gene names refer to mouse genes. The DNA ends 1 residue before the CDR3 does, and the rest of the CDR3 is filled in from the germline J gene. The genes are TRBV16 and TRBJ2-3; D not resolved. The CDR3 totals 12 residues. Trimming pared 2 bases from V and 6 bases from J, leaving 6 bases between. The germline CDR1 and CDR2 sequences are SGHSA and FRNQAP. The CDR3 region is CASSLRQETLYF. CDR3 bases read: TGTGCAAGCAGCTTACGGCAGGAAACGCTGTAT. The whole variable domain, filled in from reference TRBV16 and TRBJ2-3, reads NAGVIQTPRHKVTGKGQEATLWCEPISGHSAVFWYRQTIVQGLEFLTYFRNQAPIDDSGMPKERFSAQMPNQSHSTLKIQSTQPQDSAVYLCASSLRQETLYFGSGTRLTVL.

In regard to this clone: Mouse gene names apply. The read finishes 1 residue shy of the CDR3 end, and the germline J gene is used to complete it. The rearrangement links TRBV23 to TRBJ2-7; the table's TRBD1 call for D was not verified on the DNA. The CDR3 contains 15 residues. Germline CDR1 and CDR2: KGHTA and FQNQQP. The chain's CDR3 is CSSSQLTGSSYEQYF. CDR3 bases read: TGCTCCAGCAGTCAATTGACAGGGAGCTCCTATGAACAGTAC.

Notes on this clone: Any gene name here is a mouse gene name. The read ends 1 residue early relative to the CDR3; the germline J gene fills the gap. This chain uses TRBV3 with TRBJ1-2, with a weak D call TRBD1 (5 bases). V was trimmed by 0 bases and J by 4 bases, leaving 6 bases between them. Per germline, CDR1 SNHLY and CDR2 FYNGKV (reference sequence). CDR3 length: 13 amino acids. Incomplete CDR3 DNA: TGTGCCAGCAGCTTAGCGGGGACCTCCGACTACACC. Translating gives CASSLAGTSDYT. From start to end, the CDR3 is CASSLAGTSDYTF.

Regarding this clone: The gene names here belong to mouse. The sequenced fragment ends 1 residue before the CDR3 boundary, so the rest is inferred from the germline J gene. The same CDR3 arises from other DNA sequences in this sample as well. The chain combines TRBV20 with TRBJ2-3; TRBD2 matches 8 bases. From germline, CDR1 is GFQATS and CDR2 STVNSAI. J was trimmed by 0 bases and V by 5 bases; bases with no gene match: 13. The CDR3 has 17 residues. The CDR3 sequence: CGARGGGGADSAETLYF. CDR3 bases read: TGTGGTGCTCGGGGCGGGGGGGGCGCGGATAGTGCAGAAACGCTGTAT.

This clone counts as medium-sized. The gene names here belong to mouse. Read sequence stops 1 residue before the CDR3 end, and the germline J gene provides the missing end. The chain joins TRBV26 to TRBJ2-5; 10 bases fit TRBD2. V lost 3 bases and J lost 6; bases outside the gene matches: 3. The CDR3 consists of 14 residues. From germline, CDR1 is KGHPV and CDR2 FQNQEV (reference sequence). The sequenced part of the CDR3 DNA is TGTGCCAGCAGTCTTCCGGGACTGGGGGACACCCAGTAC. It is translated as CASSLPGLGDTQY. The entire CDR3 is CASSLPGLGDTQYF.

As regards this clone: These gene names are mouse names. The read gets to within 1 residue of the CDR3 end, and the germline J gene fills in the rest. The V gene is TRBV3, the J gene TRBJ1-1, with 10 bases matching TRBD1. This CDR3 contains 15 residues. Per germline, CDR1 SNHLY and CDR2 FYNGKV (reference sequence). V lost 5 bases, J lost 1 base, and 4 bases stayed unmatched. This CDR3 reads CASSPDRGRNTEVFF. The sequenced part of the CDR3 DNA is TGTGCCAGCAGCCCCGACAGGGGGCGAAACACAGAAGTCTTC.

This clone has only a few counts. Germline and genes: mouse. The CDR3 end is not reached by the read, which stops 1 residue before it; the germline J gene fills it in. The same CDR3 also results from other DNA sequences found in this sample. V and J are TRBV3 and TRBJ2-7; 13 bases are shared with TRBD2. The CDR3 extends over 13 amino acids. CDR1 and CDR2 (germline): SNHLY, FYNGKV (reference sequence). Trimming took 5 bases from V and 7 from J; bases not matched to a gene: 2. CDR3 amino acids: CASSRDWGGEQYF. The part of the CDR3 DNA that was read is TGTGCCAGCAGCCGGGACTGGGGGGGAGAACAGTAC.

In regard to this clone: The gene symbols are mouse symbols. The sequenced fragment ends 1 residue before the CDR3 boundary, so the rest is inferred from the germline J gene. The chain couples TRBV3 to TRBJ1-4, with D unclear. The V end was cut by 5 bases, the J end by 4 bases, with 5 bases between. Germline V lookup: CDR1 SNHLY, CDR2 FYNGKV (reference sequence). This CDR3 spans 12 amino acids. This CDR3 is CASSEINERLFF. The DNA read from the CDR3 is TGTGCCAGCAGCGAGATCAACGAAAGATTATTT.